Below, 9 T cell receptor beta chains from the same sample are listed, as sequenced in a study of response to subunit inactivated influenza vaccine. TCRdb called the RT-PCR reads again in MiXCR, with one record for every CDR3 protein. The repertoire holds around 570,000 distinct CDR3 sequences, with 11% as singletons. The sample was also linked to a second study, of T cells expressing NK-cell markers. That source reports: 5'RACE template switching built TCR beta cDNA with unique molecular identifiers.

Material: PBMCs from blood, obtained on the day of vaccination. The receptors were gathered from a man in his forties or fifties who received an inactivated influenza vaccine.

The sample holds many counts of this clonotype. The V gene is TRBV20-1, the J gene TRBJ1-4; D is undetermined. Trimming stripped 0 bases from V and 7 bases from J, with 9 bases between. This CDR3 comprises 13 residues. Germline V gives CDR1 DFQATT, CDR2 SNEGSKA (reference sequence). CDR3 bases: TGCAGTGCTAGAGACCAGCCCGGTGAAAAACTGTTTTTT. Its translation: CSARDQPGEKLFF.

This CDR3 is CASSFTLGRGETQYF. The CDR3 DNA reads TGTGCCAGCAGCTTTACGTTAGGGAGAGGGGAGACCCAGTACTTC. The chain uses TRBV7-2 and TRBJ2-5, with D possibly TRBD2 on 5 matching bases. Germline V gives CDR1 SGHTA, CDR2 FQGNSA. The ends were cut back, 3 bases at V and 5 bases at J, with 16 bases in the middle. This CDR3 is built from 15 residues.

Only a few counts were recorded for this clonotype. The chain employs TRBV6-1 and TRBJ2-3; TRBD2 matches at 14 bases. The CDR3 is made up of 16 amino acids. J gave up 5 bases and V 6 bases, and 7 bases lay outside the gene matches. Germline CDR1 reads MNHNS; CDR2 reads SASEGT. This chain's CDR3 is CASRRPGLAGVDTQYF. The CDR3 region has the DNA TGTGCCAGCAGGAGACCGGGACTAGCGGGGGTAGATACGCAGTATTTT.

This clonotype has a count of ten or more. The genes are TRBV6-2 or TRBV6-3 and TRBJ2-5, with D hard to call. Trimming left V 0 bases short and J 4 bases short, with 24 bases between. The CDR3 consists of 19 residues. Looked up from germline, CDR1 is MNHEY and CDR2 is SVGEGT. CDR3 loop: CASSYSTGPPQYSRETQYF. CDR3 bases: TGTGCCAGCAGTTACTCGACTGGGCCACCCCAATATTCAAGAGAGACCCAGTACTTC.

The chain couples TRBV4-2 to TRBJ1-5; D is perhaps TRBD1 (5 bases). The ends were cut back, 0 bases at V and 2 bases at J, with 11 bases in the middle. This CDR3 has 16 residues. CDR1 is LGHNA and CDR2 is YNFKEQ in the germline V gene. This CDR3 is CASSQDRAGRNQPQHF. The CDR3 nucleotides are TGTGCCAGCAGCCAAGATAGGGCAGGGCGCAATCAGCCCCAGCATTTT.

This clonotype has just a few counts. This chain links TRBV4-2 with TRBJ2-7; D is possibly TRBD2 (6 bases). Trimming pared 3 bases from V and 5 bases from J, leaving 29 bases between. CDR1 is LGHNA, CDR2 YNFKEQ, per germline. This CDR3 comprises 19 residues. The CDR3 protein is CASSHPSQSTSISRHEQYF. CDR3 in DNA: TGTGCCAGCAGCCACCCCTCTCAGTCTACTAGCATCAGTAGGCACGAGCAGTACTTC.

The V and J genes are TRBV13 and TRBJ2-7, with 10 bases that match TRBD1. The V and J ends lost 4 bases and 2 bases, in that order; junction bases with no gene match: 8. CDR1 PRHDT and CDR2 FYEKMQ come from the germline V gene (reference sequence). This CDR3 comprises 16 residues. DNA of the CDR3: TGTGCCAGCAGCTCCCGGGGGACAGGGGTGCCCTACGAGCAGTACTTC. Its translation is CASSSRGTGVPYEQYF.

This clonotype was observed a handful of times. This rearrangement joins TRBV27 to TRBJ1-5; D gene unclear. V lost 2 bases and J 6 bases, leaving 8 bases between the germline ends. Germline loops: CDR1 MNHEY, CDR2 SMNVEV (reference sequence). The CDR3 is 13 amino acids. The CDR3 sequence: CASSLALSQPQHF. As DNA, the CDR3 is TGTGCCAGCAGTTTAGCACTAAGTCAGCCCCAGCATTTT.

This clonotype was observed a handful of times. The rearrangement joins TRBV6-1 to TRBJ2-7, with TRBD2 matching 8 bases. V trimming: 8 bases; J trimming: 2 bases; junction bases outside the gene matches: 8. This CDR3 has 14 amino acids. Germline V gene lookup returns CDR1 MNHNS and CDR2 SASEGT. The CDR3 nucleotides are TGTGCCAGCTCCCTCGGGGGGGTGGCCTACGAGCAGTACTTC. This sequence encodes CASSLGGVAYEQYF.